The present entry profiles one T cell receptor (beta chain) with its context. The antigen is unknown. The germline gives CDR1 PRHDT, CDR2 FYEKMQ (reference sequence). There are 14 residues in the CDR3. J lost 3 bases, V lost 0 bases, and 1 base had no gene match. The data were obtained in a study of OX40 agonist ivuxolimab in advanced cancers. Study in general: Cancers in dose escalation were hepatocellular, melanoma, renal cell and head and neck.

Profiled with immunoSEQ multiplex PCR; TCRdb holds only in-frame clones, not every one. This table holds about 48,000 clones, approximately 84% found once. Overall study findings and caveats: Clones of CD4+ and CD8+ blood T cells grew by week 6 at doses of 0.1 to 3.0 mg/kg.

This sample comprised CD4+ or CD8+ T cells sorted from blood, obtained in a trial of the OX40 agonist ivuxolimab. The genes are TRBV13 and TRBJ2-7, with 8 bases that match TRBD2. This receptor was identified in an adult with an advanced solid tumor such as melanoma, head and neck, liver or kidney cancer. In nucleotides, the CDR3 is TGTGCCAGCAGCTTAGGCGGGGGGGTCTACGAGCAGTACTTC. It specifies CASSLGGGVYEQYF.